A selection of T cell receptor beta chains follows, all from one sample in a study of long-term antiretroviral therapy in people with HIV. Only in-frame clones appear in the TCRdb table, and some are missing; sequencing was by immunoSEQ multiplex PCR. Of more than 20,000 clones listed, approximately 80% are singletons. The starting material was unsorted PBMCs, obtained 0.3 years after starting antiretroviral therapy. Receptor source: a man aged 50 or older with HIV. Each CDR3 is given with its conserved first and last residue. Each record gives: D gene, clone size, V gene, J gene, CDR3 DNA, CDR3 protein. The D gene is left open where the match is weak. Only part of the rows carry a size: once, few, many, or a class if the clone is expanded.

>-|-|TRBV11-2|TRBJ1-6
TGTGCCAGCAGCTTAGGCGGGCCTTTATCACCCCTCCACTTT
CASSLGGPLSPLHF
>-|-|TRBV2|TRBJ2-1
TGTGCCAGCAGTGCGCTTCAGGGGTTTGAGCAGTTCTTC
CASSALQGFEQFF
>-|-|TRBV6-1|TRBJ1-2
TGTGCCAGCGGAAGACAGGCTTCCTATGGCTACACCTTC
CASGRQASYGYTF
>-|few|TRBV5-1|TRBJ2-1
TGCGCCAGCAGCTTGGGAGGGCTAGCCTCTAATGAGCAGTTCTTC
CASSLGGLASNEQFF
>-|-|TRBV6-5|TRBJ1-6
TGTGCCAGCAGTTGGGGCCCAGCGAATTCACCCCTCCACTTT
CASSWGPANSPLHF
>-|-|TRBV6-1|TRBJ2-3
TGTGCCAGCAGTGACCCAGGGACAGATACGCAGTATTTT
CASSDPGTDTQYF
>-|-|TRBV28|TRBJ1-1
TGTGCCAGCAGTATAAATATGGGGGTTACTGAAGCTTTCTTT
CASSINMGVTEAFF
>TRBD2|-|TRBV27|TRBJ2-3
TGTGCCAGCAGGTCAATCGGGACTAGCGGACTCACGCATACGCAGTATTTT
CASRSIGTSGLTHTQYF
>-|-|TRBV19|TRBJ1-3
TGTGCCAGTAGTATAGACAGGGCCTCTGGAAACACCATATATTTT
CASSIDRASGNTIYF
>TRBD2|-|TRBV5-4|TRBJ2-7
TGTGCCAGCAGCCCGAAGGGGCGGGGGGAACCCTACGAGCAGTACTTC
CASSPKGRGEPYEQYF
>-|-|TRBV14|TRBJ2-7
TGTGCCAGCAGCCGCCAGGATGACGAGCAGTACTTC
CASSRQDDEQYF
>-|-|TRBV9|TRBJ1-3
TGTGCCAGCAGCCCAAGGGGGGGGTCGCGGGGAAACACCATATATTTT
CASSPRGGSRGNTIYF
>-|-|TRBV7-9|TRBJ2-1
TGTGCCAGCAGCTTAGAGGTGGCCTACAATGAGCAGTTCTTC
CASSLEVAYNEQFF
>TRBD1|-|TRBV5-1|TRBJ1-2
TGCGCCAGCAGCTTGGGACAGGGCTGGAACTATGGCTACACCTTC
CASSLGQGWNYGYTF
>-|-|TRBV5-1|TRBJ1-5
TGCGCCAGCAGCTTGGAAGGGGTTCATCAGCCCCAGCATTTT
CASSLEGVHQPQHF
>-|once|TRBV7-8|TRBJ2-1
TGTGCCAGCAGCTTAGCGCTTAGGGGACTCCCTTACAATGAGCAGTTCTTC
CASSLALRGLPYNEQFF
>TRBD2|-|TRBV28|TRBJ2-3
TGTGCCAGCAGTTTACGACTAGCGGGAGGGGAGGTGGTCACAGATACGCAGTATTTT
CASSLRLAGGEVVTDTQYF
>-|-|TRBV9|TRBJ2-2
TGTGCCAGCAGCGTAGCTAGCGACACTACTCGGGGCACCGGGGAGCTGTTTTTT
CASSVASDTTRGTGELFF
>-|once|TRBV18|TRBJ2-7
TGTGCCAGCTCACCGCCGGGGACCAGCTCCTACGAGCAGTACTTC
CASSPPGTSSYEQYF
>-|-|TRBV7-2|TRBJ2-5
TGTGCCAGCAGCGCCTTGGTTGGAGGGCAAGAGACCCAGTACTTC
CASSALVGGQETQYF
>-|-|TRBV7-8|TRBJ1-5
TGTGCCAGCAGCTTGGGCGGGAGGGGCGTAAGCAATCAGCCCCAGCATTTT
CASSLGGRGVSNQPQHF
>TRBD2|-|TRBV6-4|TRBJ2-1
TGTGCCAGCAGTGAGGGACTAATCAATGAGCAGTTCTTC
CASSEGLINEQFF
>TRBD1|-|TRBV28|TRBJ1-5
TGTGCCAGCAGTTTACTTAGACAGGGAAATAGTCAGCCCCAGCATTTT
CASSLLRQGNSQPQHF
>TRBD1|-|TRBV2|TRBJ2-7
TGTGCCAGCAGTAAAACAGGGGGCTACCAGCAGTACTTC
CASSKTGGYQQYF
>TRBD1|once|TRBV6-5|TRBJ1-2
TGTGCCAGCAGTGTCCGGGACAGAGATGGCTACACCTTC
CASSVRDRDGYTF
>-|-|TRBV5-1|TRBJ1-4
TGCGCCAGCAGCTTGGTCTTGGGGGAAAAACTGTTTTTT
CASSLVLGEKLFF
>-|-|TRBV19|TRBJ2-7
TGTGCCAGTAGTATAGGAACAGGGTTCGCCTACGAGCAGTACTTC
CASSIGTGFAYEQYF
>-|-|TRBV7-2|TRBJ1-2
TGTGCCAGCAGCTTAGGTCCCCCCGATGGCTACACCTTC
CASSLGPPDGYTF
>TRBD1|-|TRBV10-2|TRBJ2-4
TGCGCCAGCAGTGGGCCCTACAGGGGCCCCAAAGCCAAAAACATTCAGTACTTC
CASSGPYRGPKAKNIQYF
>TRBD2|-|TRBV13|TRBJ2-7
TGTGCCAGCAGCCCCCTAGCGGGAGGCCCCTCCGCCGAGCAGTACTTC
CASSPLAGGPSAEQYF
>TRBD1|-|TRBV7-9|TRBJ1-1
TGTGCCAGCAGCTTACCCCGACAGGGGCGTAGGGCTTTCTTT
CASSLPRQGRRAFF
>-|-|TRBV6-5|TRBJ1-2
TGTGCCAGCAGTTACTCAAAGGGATATGGCTACACCTTC
CASSYSKGYGYTF
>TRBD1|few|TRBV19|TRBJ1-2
TGTGCCAGTAGAATGACCCCCGGGACAGCTCATTTTTATGGCTACACCTTC
CASRMTPGTAHFYGYTF
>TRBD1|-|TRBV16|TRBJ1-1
TGTGCCAGCAGCCCGACATCGGGACAGTACACTGAAGCTTTCTTT
CASSPTSGQYTEAFF
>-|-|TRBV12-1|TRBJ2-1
TGTGCCAGCAGCTCAGGAGGGAGGCGCCTCATTAAGAAGGTTCTCGCCTACAATGAGCAGTTCTTC
CASSSGGRRLIKKVLAYNEQFF
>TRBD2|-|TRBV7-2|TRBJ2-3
TGTGCCAGCAGCTTAGCGACTAGCGGAGGATTCACAGATACGCAGTATTTT
CASSLATSGGFTDTQYF
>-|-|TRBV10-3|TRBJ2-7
TGTGCCATCAGCCATTCTGTGGGGAACGAACTTACCTACGAGCAGTACTTC
CAISHSVGNELTYEQYF
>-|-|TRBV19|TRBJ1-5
TGTGCCAGTAGTATCGCCGTGCGCAATCAGCCCCAGCATTTT
CASSIAVRNQPQHF
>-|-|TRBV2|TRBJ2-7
TGTGCCAGCAGTGAAAGCGCAGATATCTCCTACGAGCAGTACTTC
CASSESADISYEQYF
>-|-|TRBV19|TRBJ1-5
TGTGCCAGTACCCGGGACCTAAATCAGCCCCAGCATTTT
CASTRDLNQPQHF
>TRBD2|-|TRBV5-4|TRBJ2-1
TGTGCCAGCAGCCAACTAGCGGGTAGCTACAATGAGCAGTTCTTC
CASSQLAGSYNEQFF
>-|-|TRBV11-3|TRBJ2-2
TGTGCCAGCAGGCCCGGGAGTACGGAGGAGCTGTTTTTT
CASRPGSTEELFF
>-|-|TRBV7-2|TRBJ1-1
TGTGCCAGCAGCTTAGTTCGGGACACTGAAGCTTTCTTT
CASSLVRDTEAFF
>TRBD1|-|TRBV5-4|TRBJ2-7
TGTGCCAGCAGCTTGTTCCGGGACAGGGGGGACTACGAGCAGTACTTC
CASSLFRDRGDYEQYF
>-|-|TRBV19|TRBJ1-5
TGTGCCAGTAGTATAAGAACGCCCTTCGGGAATCAGCCCCAGCATTTT
CASSIRTPFGNQPQHF
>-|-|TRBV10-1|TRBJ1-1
TGCGCCACCTCCCCGAGGGGGGGACCGAACACTGAAGCTTTCTTT
CATSPRGGPNTEAFF
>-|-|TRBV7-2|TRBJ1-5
TGTGCCAGCAGCTTAAGGCATAGCAATCAGCCCCAGCATTTT
CASSLRHSNQPQHF
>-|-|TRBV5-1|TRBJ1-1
TGCGCCAGCAGCTTGGAAGGGATTGAGAACACTGAAGCTTTCTTT
CASSLEGIENTEAFF
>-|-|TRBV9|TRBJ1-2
TGTGCCAGCAGCGTAGCTAGCAGGTCGTCAGGGGAAGGCTACACCTTC
CASSVASRSSGEGYTF
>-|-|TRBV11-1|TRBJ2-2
TGTGCCAGCAGCTTTAGTACCGGGGAGCTGTTTTTT
CASSFSTGELFF
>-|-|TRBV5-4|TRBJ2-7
TGTGCCAGCAGCTGGTATACCTACGAGCAGTACTTC
CASSWYTYEQYF
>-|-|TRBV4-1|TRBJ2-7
TGCGCCAGCAGCCACCTTGACGGAGTCTACGAGCAGTACTTC
CASSHLDGVYEQYF
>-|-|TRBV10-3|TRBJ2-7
TGTGCCATCAGTGGAAGGTGGACTGAGGCACAGGGCGAGCAGTACTTC
CAISGRWTEAQGEQYF